This T cell receptor beta chain was captured by sequencing in a study of cytomegalovirus exposure and HLA in healthy donors (dated by TCRdb to about 2017). Background for the entire study: According to a later analysis, the approximately 120 validation repertoires were produced on the same platform as the 680 or so repertoires of the first cohort. To predict cytomegalovirus infection status, the study combined high-throughput TCR immunosequencing, statistical association of individual TCRs with disease status, and machine learning. The study aimed to test whether signatures of past pathogen exposure could be identified by cataloging public T cell receptors. Besides the first cohort of more than 650 subjects, a separate validation cohort made up of roughly 130 different subjects was used. Results the study describes overall, beyond this receptor: While some public TCRs were present in many individuals, most TCR sequences turned up only very rarely across donors. Three of the identified cytomegalovirus-associated TCR beta chains were confirmed in vitro to be specific for cytomegalovirus antigens. Subsequent analysis determined that TCRs grouped into clusters in the first cohort also showed a tendency toward co-occurrence across the approximately 120 validation repertoires, and 94% of cluster scores exceeded 0. A later analysis lacked HLA typing for the validation cohort, so it scored co-occurrence in that cohort across all 120 repertoires. According to the authors, the approach could potentially be generalized to other disease states and immunological phenotypes. In the study, some 160 TCR beta chains were listed as associated with cytomegalovirus. The classifier was reported to diagnose cytomegalovirus status with high specificity and sensitivity in both the original cohort and the validation cohort.

The donors were included in the validation cohort of 100 to 150 subjects, a group kept apart from the 666-subject first cohort. To note about this clone: Which antigen it targets is not known. It has no much larger one-base neighbor in the sample; base qualities were not kept.

The library was produced with the immunoSEQ multiplex PCR assay. Per the original workflow: A statistical classification framework was developed to diagnose cytomegalovirus status using the catalog of TCR beta chain sequences. This is the immuneACCESS table as TCRdb keeps it, with only in-frame sequences that have V and J called. A part of the clones is gone; compared with another copy, unresolved V genes explain less than half, and the rest is unexplained. The V and J calls and clone size were taken over from that table, and D and trimming were inferred from the DNA. For this sample the table gives under 150,000 clones, of which approximately 86% were detected only once. The ten largest clonotypes hold approximately 8.7% of the sample. For CDR1 and CDR2, the germline V gene (reference sequence) lists LNHDA and SQIVND. A distance of 18 bases separates the germline ends of V and J, which lose 6 bases and 3 bases respectively. Reading from cysteine to phenylalanine, the CDR3 counts 16 amino acids. Only CDR3 DNA is held: 48 bases, read in frame from base 1.

The sequence derives from a man between 18 and 29 years old in good health and CMV-seropositive. The sequence links TRBV19 to TRBJ1-5; the D gene is perhaps TRBD1, on 5 matching bases. The sequenced sample consisted of PBMCs. The nucleotide sequence reads TGTGCCAGTAGCCCCGACAGTGACTTCGCCAATCAGCCCCAGCATTTT. Its translation reads: CASSPDSDFANQPQHF. With all but the CDR3 taken from the reference TRBV19 and TRBJ1-5 genes, the full variable domain is: DGGITQSPKYLFRKEGQNVTLSCEQNLNHDAMYWYRQDPGQGLRLIYYSQIVNDFQKGDIAEGYSVSREKKESFPLTVTSAQKNPTAFYLCASSPDSDFANQPQHFGDGTRLSIL.